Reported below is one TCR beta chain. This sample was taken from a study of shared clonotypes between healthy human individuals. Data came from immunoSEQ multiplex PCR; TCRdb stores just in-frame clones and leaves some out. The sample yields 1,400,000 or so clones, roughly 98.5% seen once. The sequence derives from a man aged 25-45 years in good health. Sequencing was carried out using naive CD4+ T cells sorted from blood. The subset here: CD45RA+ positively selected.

The CDR3 coding sequence is TGTGCCAGCAGAACGACGGAAGAGACCCAGTACTTC. Its translation: CASRTTEETQYF. This chain joins TRBV2 and TRBJ2-5; the D is unclear. This CDR3 is 12 amino acids long. CDR1 and CDR2 (germline): SNHLY, FYNNEI. Trimming took 6 bases from V and 3 from J, leaving 8 bases between them.